The 17 T cell receptor beta chains in this list originate from one sample, sequenced in a study of cytomegalovirus exposure and HLA in healthy donors. PCR primers comprised 60 Vbeta and 13 Jbeta primers. Clones were sequenced by immunoSEQ multiplex PCR, and TCRdb holds only the in-frame ones, with some missing. The data contain 95,000 to 150,000 clones, nearly 80% of them singletons. The sample taken for sequencing was PBMCs. These receptors came from a woman aged 25 to 39 in good health and CMV-seropositive.

The V and J genes are TRBV2 and TRBJ2-7, with D possibly being TRBD1 (6 bases). The V end was cut by 6 bases, the J end by 0 bases, with 12 bases between. Germline CDR1 SNHLY, CDR2 FYNNEI. This CDR3 comprises 14 residues. CDR3 sequence reads: CASRKGDLSYEQYF. In nucleotides, the CDR3 is TGTGCCAGCAGGAAGGGGGACCTCTCCTACGAGCAGTACTTC.

CDR3 coding DNA: TGCGCCAGCAGCTCGAACCAGGGTTCCTCCTACGAGCAGTACTTC. Amino acid sequence: CASSSNQGSSYEQYF. This chain links TRBV5-1 with TRBJ2-7; tentatively, D is TRBD1 (5 bases). Per germline, CDR1 SGHRS and CDR2 YFSETQ. There are 15 residues in the CDR3. Trimming left V 3 bases short and J 0 bases short, with 13 bases between.

The chain combines TRBV2 with TRBJ1-6; no clear D. Germline V gene data show CDR1 as SNHLY and CDR2 as FYNNEI. The CDR3 is 11 amino acids. Trimming pared 11 bases from V and 7 bases from J, leaving 9 bases between. The CDR3 spells CAGGGNSPLHF. The DNA for the CDR3 is TGTGCCGGCGGAGGAAATTCACCCCTCCACTTT.

The chain carries TRBV9 and TRBJ2-2, with D hard to call. V was trimmed by 2 bases and J by 0 bases, leaving 8 bases between them. This CDR3 spans 15 amino acids. CDR1 and CDR2 from the germline V gene are SGDLS and YYNGEE. The CDR3 DNA sequence: TGTGCCAGCAGCGTGGCGGTGTCGAACACCGGGGAGCTGTTTTTT. It yields the protein CASSVAVSNTGELFF.

The V gene is TRBV25-1, the J gene TRBJ1-1; 7 bases agree with TRBD1. The ends lost 6 bases at V and 4 bases at J; junction bases unmatched: 5. This CDR3 contains 13 residues. CDR1 and CDR2 (germline): MGHDK, SYGVNS. In nucleotides, the CDR3 is TGTGCCAGCAGACTACAGGGGTCCACTGAAGCTTTCTTT. Translation: CASRLQGSTEAFF.

This clone was counted a few times. The V and J genes are TRBV7-2 and TRBJ2-2; no clear D gene. Germline V gene sequence: CDR1 SGHTA, CDR2 FQGNSA. There are 15 residues in the CDR3. The V and J ends lost 5 bases and 0 bases respectively, with 10 bases between them. CDR3 protein: CASSQINANTGELFF. The CDR3 DNA reads as TGTGCCAGCAGCCAGATAAACGCGAACACCGGGGAGCTGTTTTTT.

In the case of this clone: The same CDR3 also results from other DNA sequences found in this sample. The V and J genes are TRBV2 and TRBJ2-7; a weak D match, TRBD1 (5 bases). Per the germline V gene, CDR1 is SNHLY and CDR2 is FYNNEI. Trimming shortened V by 4 bases and J by 1 base, and 8 bases separated the two germline ends. The CDR3 covers 13 residues. The CDR3 DNA follows: TGTGCCAGCAGTGTCGCAGGGTCCTACGAGCAGTACTTC. It yields the protein CASSVAGSYEQYF.

The chain links TRBV4-3 to TRBJ1-2; D is possibly TRBD1 (6 bases). V was clipped by 8 bases and J by 4 bases, with 23 bases between them. The CDR3 spans 16 residues. The germline V gene encodes CDR1 LGHNA and CDR2 YSLEER. The CDR3 DNA follows: TGCGCCAGCGCTCCGAACAGGGTTCGTTTTGGCTATGGCTACACCTTC. This codes for CASAPNRVRFGYGYTF.

V is TRBV7-9 and J is TRBJ1-2, with 7 positions matching TRBD1. J gave up 4 bases and V 5 bases, and 10 bases lay outside the gene matches. Germline V gives CDR1 SEHNR, CDR2 FQNEAQ (reference sequence). The CDR3 is 15 residues long. CDR3 in amino acids: CASSHRDSQGYGYTF. DNA for the CDR3: TGTGCCAGCAGCCACAGGGACAGTCAGGGCTATGGCTACACCTTC.

The gene calls are TRBV19 and TRBJ1-5; no reliable D call. Per germline, CDR1 LNHDA and CDR2 SQIVND (reference sequence). The V end lost 7 bases, the J end lost 0 bases, and 4 bases lay between the germline ends. The CDR3 is 12 amino acids. CDR3 DNA: TGTGCCAGTACTTATAGCAATCAGCCCCAGCATTTT. It is translated as CASTYSNQPQHF.

The V and J genes are TRBV19 and TRBJ2-7; perhaps TRBD1 as D (6 bases). Trimming stripped 5 bases from V and 6 bases from J, with 14 bases between. Germline V gene sequence: CDR1 LNHDA, CDR2 SQIVND (reference sequence). CDR3 size: 13 residues. The CDR3 DNA reads as TGTGCCAGTAGTTTTGGGACATTCGGCGAGCAGTACTTC. It yields the protein CASSFGTFGEQYF.

The CDR3 region is CAISGQGEFDRGYTF. In nucleotides, the CDR3 is TGTGCCATCAGTGGACAGGGGGAATTCGATCGGGGCTACACCTTC. The chain joins TRBV10-3 to TRBJ1-2; 9 positions match TRBD1. This CDR3 is 15 amino acids long. Looked up from germline, CDR1 is ENHRY and CDR2 is SYGVKD. V dropped 4 bases and J dropped 8; count of bases not matched to a gene: 11.

This clone was observed a handful of times. This chain connects TRBV6-1 to TRBJ2-6, with TRBD1 as a possible D gene (5 bases). The CDR3 runs 14 residues. Germline values: CDR1 MNHNS, CDR2 SASEGT. The V end lost 6 bases, the J end lost 1 base, and 7 bases lay between the germline ends. DNA for the CDR3: TGTGCCAGCAGACAGGTTTCTGGGGCCAACGTCCTGACTTTC. Translated, it gives CASRQVSGANVLTF.

V and J are TRBV5-4 and TRBJ1-6; weak D call: TRBD1 (6 bases). Germline values: CDR1 SGHNT, CDR2 YYREEE (reference sequence). The CDR3 is 15 amino acids. Between the trimmed V and J ends, which lost 0 bases and 6 bases, there was a span of 10 bases. The CDR3 sequence: CASSLVGRGNSPLHF. The CDR3 bases are TGTGCCAGCAGCTTGGTGGGCAGGGGTAATTCACCCCTCCACTTT.

This chain uses TRBV5-1 with TRBJ2-1, with 7 bases fitting TRBD2. Germline V gene data show CDR1 as SGHRS and CDR2 as YFSETQ. The V and J ends lost 0 bases and 0 bases, in that order; junction bases with no gene match: 9. The CDR3 is 18 amino acids. This chain's CDR3 is CASSLAKDGGSSYNEQFF. The CDR3, as DNA: TGCGCCAGCAGCTTGGCCAAGGACGGGGGGAGCTCCTACAATGAGCAGTTCTTC.

J is TRBJ2-5 and V is TRBV14, with D perhaps matching TRBD2 (5 bases). Between the trimmed V and J ends, which lost 4 bases and 5 bases, there was a span of 14 bases. The CDR3 is 14 amino acids. Germline lookup yields CDR1 SGHDN and CDR2 FVKESK. CDR3 bases: TGTGCCAGCAGCCCACTAGAGCCGGTTGAGACCCAGTACTTC. Its protein is CASSPLEPVETQYF.

This sequence joins TRBV6-5 and TRBJ1-6; D not certain. Trimming took off 8 bases at V and 9 bases at J, with 14 bases between the two ends. Germline V gene lookup returns CDR1 MNHEY and CDR2 SVGAGI. The CDR3 is made up of 13 amino acids. CDR3 sequence: CASRREWVSPLHF. The CDR3 DNA is TGTGCCAGCCGAAGGGAGTGGGTTTCACCCCTCCACTTT.